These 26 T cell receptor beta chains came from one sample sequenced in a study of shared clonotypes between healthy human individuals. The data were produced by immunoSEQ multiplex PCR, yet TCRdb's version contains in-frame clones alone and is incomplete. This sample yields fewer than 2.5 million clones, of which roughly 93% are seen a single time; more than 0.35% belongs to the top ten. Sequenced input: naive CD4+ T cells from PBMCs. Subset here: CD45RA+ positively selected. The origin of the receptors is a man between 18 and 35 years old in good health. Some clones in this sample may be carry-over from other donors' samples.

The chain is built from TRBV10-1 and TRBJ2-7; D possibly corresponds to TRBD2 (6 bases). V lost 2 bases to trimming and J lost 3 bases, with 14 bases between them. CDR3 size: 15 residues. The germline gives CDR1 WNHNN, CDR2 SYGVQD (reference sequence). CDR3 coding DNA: TGCGCCAGCAGTGAGCCGTGGACTACTGACTACGAGCAGTACTTC. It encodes CASSEPWTTDYEQYF.

In DNA form, the CDR3 reads TGTGCCAGCAGTTCCCGTCCTGGGGCCAACGTCCTGACTTTC. This sequence encodes CASSSRPGANVLTF. The chain is built from TRBV27 and TRBJ2-6; D is unresolved. The ends were cut back, 4 bases at V and 2 bases at J, with 6 bases in the middle. The CDR3 sequence is 14 residues long. Germline V gene sequence: CDR1 MNHEY, CDR2 SMNVEV (reference sequence).

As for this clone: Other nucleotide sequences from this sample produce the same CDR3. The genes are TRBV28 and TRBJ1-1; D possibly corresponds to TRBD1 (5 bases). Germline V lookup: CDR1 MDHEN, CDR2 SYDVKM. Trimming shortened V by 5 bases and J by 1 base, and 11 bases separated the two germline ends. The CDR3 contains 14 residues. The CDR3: CASSLGGGNTEAFF. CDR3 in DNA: TGTGCCAGCAGTCTCGGGGGGGGGAACACTGAAGCTTTCTTT.

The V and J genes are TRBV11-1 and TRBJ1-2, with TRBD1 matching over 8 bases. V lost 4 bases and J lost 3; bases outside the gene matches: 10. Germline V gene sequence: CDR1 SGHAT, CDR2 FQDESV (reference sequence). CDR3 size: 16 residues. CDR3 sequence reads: CASSSSQGARDYGYTF. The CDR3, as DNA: TGTGCCAGCAGCTCCAGCCAGGGGGCTCGAGACTATGGCTACACCTTC.

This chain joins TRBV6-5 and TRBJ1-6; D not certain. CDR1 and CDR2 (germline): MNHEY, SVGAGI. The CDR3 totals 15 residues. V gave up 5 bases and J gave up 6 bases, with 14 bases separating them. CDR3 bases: TGTGCCAGCAGTGGATCGACGGGAACTAATTCACCCCTCCACTTT. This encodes CASSGSTGTNSPLHF.

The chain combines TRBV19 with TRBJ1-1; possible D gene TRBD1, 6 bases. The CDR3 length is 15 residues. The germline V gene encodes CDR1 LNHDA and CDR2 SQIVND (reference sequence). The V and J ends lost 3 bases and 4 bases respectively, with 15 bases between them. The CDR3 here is CASSMRQGKFTEAFF. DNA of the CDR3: TGTGCCAGTAGTATGAGGCAGGGGAAGTTCACTGAAGCTTTCTTT.

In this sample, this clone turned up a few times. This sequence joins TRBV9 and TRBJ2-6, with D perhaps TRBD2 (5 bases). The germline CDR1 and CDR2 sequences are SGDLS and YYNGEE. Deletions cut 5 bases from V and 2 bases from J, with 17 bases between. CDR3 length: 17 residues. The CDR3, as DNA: TGTGCCAGCAGTAAATATTCTCTGGGAGCTGGGGCCAACGTCCTGACTTTC. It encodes CASSKYSLGAGANVLTF.

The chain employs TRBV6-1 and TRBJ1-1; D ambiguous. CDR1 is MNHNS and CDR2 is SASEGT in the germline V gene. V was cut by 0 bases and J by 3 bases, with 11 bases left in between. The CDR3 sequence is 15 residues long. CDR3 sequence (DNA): TGTGCCAGCAGTGAAGCCGAATTTAGGGACACTGAAGCTTTCTTT. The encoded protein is CASSEAEFRDTEAFF.

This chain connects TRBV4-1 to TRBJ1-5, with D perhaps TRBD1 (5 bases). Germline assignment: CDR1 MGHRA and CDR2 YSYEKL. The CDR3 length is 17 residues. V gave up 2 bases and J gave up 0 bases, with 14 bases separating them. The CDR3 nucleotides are TGCGCCAGCAGCCAACGGGGCGGAGGATATAGCAATCAGCCCCAGCATTTT. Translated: CASSQRGGGYSNQPQHF.

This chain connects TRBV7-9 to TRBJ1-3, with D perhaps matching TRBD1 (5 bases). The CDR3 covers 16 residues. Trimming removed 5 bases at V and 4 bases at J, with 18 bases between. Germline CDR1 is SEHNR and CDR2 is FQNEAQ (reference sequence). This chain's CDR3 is CASSDIWLQAGNTIYF. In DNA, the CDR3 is TGTGCCAGCAGCGATATCTGGTTACAGGCGGGAAACACCATATATTTT.

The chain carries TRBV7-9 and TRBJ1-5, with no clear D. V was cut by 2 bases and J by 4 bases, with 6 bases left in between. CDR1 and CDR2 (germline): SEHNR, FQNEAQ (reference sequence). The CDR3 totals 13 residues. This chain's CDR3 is CASSLMDNQPQHF. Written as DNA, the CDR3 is TGTGCCAGCAGCTTAATGGATAATCAGCCCCAGCATTTT.

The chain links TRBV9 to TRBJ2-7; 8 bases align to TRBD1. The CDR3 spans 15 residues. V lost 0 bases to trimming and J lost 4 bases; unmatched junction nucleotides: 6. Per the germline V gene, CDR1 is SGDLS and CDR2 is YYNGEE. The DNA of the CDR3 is TGTGCCAGCAGCGTAGGCGGGACAGGCAGATACGAGCAGTACTTC. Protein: CASSVGGTGRYEQYF.

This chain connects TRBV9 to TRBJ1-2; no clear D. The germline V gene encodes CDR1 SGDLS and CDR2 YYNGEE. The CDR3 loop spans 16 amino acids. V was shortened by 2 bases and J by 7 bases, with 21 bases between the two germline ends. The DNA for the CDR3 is TGTGCCAGCAGCGTTCGGGCATTGACCCCATCGGGTGGCTACACCTTC. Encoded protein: CASSVRALTPSGGYTF.

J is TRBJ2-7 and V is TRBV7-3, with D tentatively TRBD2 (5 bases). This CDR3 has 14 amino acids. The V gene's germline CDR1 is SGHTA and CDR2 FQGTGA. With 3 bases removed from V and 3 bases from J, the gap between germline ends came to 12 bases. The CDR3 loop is CASSLERVGYEQYF. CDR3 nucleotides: TGTGCCAGCAGCTTGGAGAGGGTTGGCTACGAGCAGTACTTC.

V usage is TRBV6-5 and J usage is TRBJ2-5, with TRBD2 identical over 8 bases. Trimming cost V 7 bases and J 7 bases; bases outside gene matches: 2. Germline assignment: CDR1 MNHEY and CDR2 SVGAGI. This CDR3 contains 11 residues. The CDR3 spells CASMGLGTQYF. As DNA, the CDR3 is TGTGCCAGCATGGGACTAGGGACCCAGTACTTC.

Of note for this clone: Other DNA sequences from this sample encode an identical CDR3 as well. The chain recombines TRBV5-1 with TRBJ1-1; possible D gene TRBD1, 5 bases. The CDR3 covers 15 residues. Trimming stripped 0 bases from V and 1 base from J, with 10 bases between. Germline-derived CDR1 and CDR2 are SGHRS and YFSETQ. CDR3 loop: CASSLAGTQNTEAFF. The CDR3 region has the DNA TGCGCCAGCAGCTTGGCCGGGACCCAGAACACTGAAGCTTTCTTT. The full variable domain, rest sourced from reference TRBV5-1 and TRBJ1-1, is KAGVTQTPRYLIKTRGQQVTLSCSPISGHRSVSWYQQTPGQGLQFLFEYFSETQRNKGNFPGRFSGRQFSNSRSEMNVSTLELGDSALYLCASSLAGTQNTEAFFGQGTRLTVV.

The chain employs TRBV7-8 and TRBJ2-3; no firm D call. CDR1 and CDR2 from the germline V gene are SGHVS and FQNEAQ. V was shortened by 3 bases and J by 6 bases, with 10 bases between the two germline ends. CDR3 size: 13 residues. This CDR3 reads CASSFRRVDTQYF. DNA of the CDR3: TGTGCCAGCAGCTTTCGACGAGTGGATACGCAGTATTTT.

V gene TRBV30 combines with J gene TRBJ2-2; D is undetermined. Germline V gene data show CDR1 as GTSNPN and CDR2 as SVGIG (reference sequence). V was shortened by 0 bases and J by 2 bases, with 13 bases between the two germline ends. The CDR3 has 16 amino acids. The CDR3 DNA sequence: TGTGCCTGGAGTGTACTTCGCCTCAGTAACACCGGGGAGCTGTTTTTT. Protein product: CAWSVLRLSNTGELFF.

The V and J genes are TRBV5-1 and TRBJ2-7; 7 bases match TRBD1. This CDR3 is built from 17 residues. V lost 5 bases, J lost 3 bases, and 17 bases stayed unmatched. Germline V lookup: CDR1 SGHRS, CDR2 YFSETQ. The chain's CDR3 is CASSFLPTRTGNYEQYF. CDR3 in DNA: TGCGCCAGCAGTTTCTTACCGACAAGGACAGGCAACTACGAGCAGTACTTC.

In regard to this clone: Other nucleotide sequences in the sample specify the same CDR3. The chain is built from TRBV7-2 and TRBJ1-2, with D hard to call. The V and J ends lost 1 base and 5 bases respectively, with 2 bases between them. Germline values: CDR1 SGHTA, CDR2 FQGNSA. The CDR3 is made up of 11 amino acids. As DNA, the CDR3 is TGTGCCAGCAGCTTAGTGTATGGCTACACCTTC. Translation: CASSLVYGYTF.

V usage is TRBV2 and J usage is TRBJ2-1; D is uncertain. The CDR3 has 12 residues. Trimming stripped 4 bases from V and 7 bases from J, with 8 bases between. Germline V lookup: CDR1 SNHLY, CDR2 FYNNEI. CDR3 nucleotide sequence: TGTGCCAGCAGTGGGACCGCAAATGAGCAGTTCTTC. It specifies CASSGTANEQFF.

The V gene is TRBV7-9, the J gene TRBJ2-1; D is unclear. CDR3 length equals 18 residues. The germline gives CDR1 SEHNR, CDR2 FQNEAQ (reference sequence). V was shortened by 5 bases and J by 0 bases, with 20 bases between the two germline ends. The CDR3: CASSQAYLAGHSYNEQFF. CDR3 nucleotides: TGTGCCAGCAGCCAGGCCTATCTGGCCGGCCACTCCTACAATGAGCAGTTCTTC.

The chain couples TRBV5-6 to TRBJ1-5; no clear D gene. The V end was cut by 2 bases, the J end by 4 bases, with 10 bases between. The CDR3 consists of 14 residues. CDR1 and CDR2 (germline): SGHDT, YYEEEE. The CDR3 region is CASSFQGRNQPQHF. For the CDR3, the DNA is TGTGCCAGCAGCTTTCAAGGGCGGAATCAGCCCCAGCATTTT.

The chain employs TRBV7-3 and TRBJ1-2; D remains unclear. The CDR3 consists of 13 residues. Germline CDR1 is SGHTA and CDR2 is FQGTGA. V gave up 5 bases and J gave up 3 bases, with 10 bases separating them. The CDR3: CASSPGPDYGYTF. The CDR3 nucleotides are TGTGCCAGCAGCCCCGGGCCAGACTATGGCTACACCTTC.

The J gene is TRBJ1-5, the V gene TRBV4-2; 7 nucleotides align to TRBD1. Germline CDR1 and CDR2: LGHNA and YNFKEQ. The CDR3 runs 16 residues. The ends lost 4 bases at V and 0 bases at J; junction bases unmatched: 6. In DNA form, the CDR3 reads TGTGCCAGCAGCCCCAGGGACAGACCTAGCAATCAGCCCCAGCATTTT. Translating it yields CASSPRDRPSNQPQHF.

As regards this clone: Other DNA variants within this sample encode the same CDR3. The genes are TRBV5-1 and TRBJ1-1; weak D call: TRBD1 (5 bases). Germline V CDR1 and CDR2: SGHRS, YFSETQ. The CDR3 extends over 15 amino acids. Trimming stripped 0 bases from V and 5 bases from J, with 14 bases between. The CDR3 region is CASSLGSGAGTEAFF. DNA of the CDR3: TGCGCCAGCAGCTTGGGTTCCGGGGCCGGAACTGAAGCTTTCTTT.